A selection of T cell receptor beta chains follows, all from one sample in a study of human T cells and chemical hapten exposure. TCRdb reprocessed the RACE reads with MiXCR, giving one entry per CDR3 protein. This table holds about 120,000 distinct CDR3 sequences, about an eighth found once. This specimen consisted of whole blood, obtained in connection with sensitization to the hapten diphenylcyclopropenone (DPC). The source is a young man with alopecia areata. Some clones in this sample may be carry-over from other donors' samples. Both conserved end residues are part of each CDR3. A D gene is named only where the DNA matches it firmly. Some rows mark clone size as missing; the rest say once, few, many or name a class of expanded clone.

j_call d_call v_call clone_size cdr3_nt cdr3_aa
TRBJ1-3 - TRBV6-5 - TGTGCCAGCAGTTACAGGGAAAGCACCAACACCATATATTTT CASSYRESTNTIYF
TRBJ2-3 - TRBV9 - TGTGCCAGCAGCGTAGGTAGCCAGGGGACAGATACGCAGTATTTT CASSVGSQGTDTQYF
TRBJ2-5 - TRBV3-1 few TGTGCCAGCAGCCAAGGGACCCAAGAGACCCAGTACTTC CASSQGTQETQYF
TRBJ2-3 - TRBV6-2/TRBV6-3 - TGTGCCAGCAGTTACTTGGGGACTAGCACAGATACGCAGTATTTT CASSYLGTSTDTQYF
TRBJ1-4 - TRBV27 - TGTGCCAGCAGTTTATCCTCCGCAACTAATGAAAAACTGTTTTTT CASSLSSATNEKLFF
TRBJ1-6 TRBD1 TRBV6-6 many TGTGCCAGCAGTTACTCAGGGACAGCTTATTCACCCCTCCACTTT CASSYSGTAYSPLHF
TRBJ2-5 TRBD1 TRBV6-2/TRBV6-3 many TGTGCCAGCAGTTACAACCGGGACAGGGATCGGCAAGAGACCCAGTACTTC CASSYNRDRDRQETQYF
TRBJ2-5 - TRBV28 few TGTGCCAGCAGTTGGTGGGATGATGAGACCCAGTACTTC CASSWWDDETQYF
TRBJ1-4 TRBD1 TRBV5-1 many TGCGCCAGCAGTTTGACAGGGGGGCGTGAAAAACTGTTTTTT CASSLTGGREKLFF
TRBJ1-1 TRBD1 TRBV9 many TGTGCCAGCAGGGGACAGGGAGGGACTGAAGCTTTCTTT CASRGQGGTEAFF
TRBJ2-7 - TRBV11-2 - TGTGCCAGCAGCGGGGGAGGAGTATACGAGCAGTACTTC CASSGGGVYEQYF
TRBJ1-6 - TRBV5-1 few TGCGCCAGCAGCTGGGACACGGGAGGCAATTCACCCCTCCACTTT CASSWDTGGNSPLHF
TRBJ1-5 - TRBV7-2 many TGTGCCAGCAGCTTAGGAGGGTTTAATCAGCCCCAGCATTTT CASSLGGFNQPQHF
TRBJ1-6 - TRBV7-3 many TGTGCCAGCAGCCACGGACTTGGATCACCCCTCCACTTT CASSHGLGSPLHF
TRBJ2-6 TRBD1 TRBV4-1 many TGCGCCAGCAGGGGGACAGGTGGTTCCGGGGCCAACGTCCTGACTTTC CASRGTGGSGANVLTF
TRBJ1-5 - TRBV27 few TGTGCCAGCGGACAACAGCATCAGCCCCAGCATTTT CASGQQHQPQHF
TRBJ2-1 TRBD1 TRBV11-1 few TGTGCCAGCGGTGGACAGGGGGGGAATGAGCAGTTCTTC CASGGQGGNEQFF
TRBJ1-6 - TRBV9 - TGTGCCAGCAGCTCTCCCGGTGGGGTCAGCGGTAATTCACCCCTCCACTTT CASSSPGGVSGNSPLHF
TRBJ2-5 - TRBV6-6 - TGTGCCAGTAAAGGGGGAACGGATGGGGAGACCCAGTACTTC CASKGGTDGETQYF
TRBJ1-1 TRBD1 TRBV4-3 few TGCGCCAGCAGCCCCAGACAGGGATTCACTGAAGCTTTCTTT CASSPRQGFTEAFF
TRBJ1-1 - TRBV19 - TGTGCCAGTAGTTATTACACCCTGGAAGCTTTCTTT CASSYYTLEAFF
TRBJ2-3 - TRBV4-3 many TGCGCCAGCAGCCAAGATGGGACATCTACAGATACGCAGTATTTT CASSQDGTSTDTQYF
TRBJ2-7 - TRBV7-3 few TGTGCCAGCAGCCCAACATCAGGGAGCTCCTACGAGCAGTACTTC CASSPTSGSSYEQYF
TRBJ2-5 TRBD2 TRBV20-1 few TGCAGTGCTGGGCCTCTACTAGCGCCTACACAAGAGACCCAGTACTTC CSAGPLLAPTQETQYF
TRBJ1-5 - TRBV20-1 few TGCAGTGCTAGCGGAGTTAGCAATCAGCCCCAGCATTTT CSASGVSNQPQHF
TRBJ2-2 TRBD2 TRBV10-3 few TGTGCCACGACTAGCGGGGCTACCACCGGGGAGCTGTTTTTT CATTSGATTGELFF
TRBJ2-1 - TRBV2 few TGTGCCAGCCTTGTGGTCAATGAGCAGTTCTTC CASLVVNEQFF
TRBJ2-3 TRBD2 TRBV28 - TGTGCCAGCTTCCGAGGAGCGGGGGGGACTAGCACAGATACGCAGTATTTT CASFRGAGGTSTDTQYF
TRBJ2-3 - TRBV29-1 - TGCAGCGTGGCGCAGGGGGGTCGGCAGTATTTT CSVAQGGRQYF
TRBJ1-1 TRBD1 TRBV24-1 many TGTGCCACCAGTGATTTGCCGGACAGGAACGCGAACACTGAAGCTTTCTTT CATSDLPDRNANTEAFF
TRBJ2-1 - TRBV27 many TGTGCCAGCAGTTTATCGGGGGGCAGGGCCTACAATGAGCAGTTCTTC CASSLSGGRAYNEQFF
TRBJ1-5 - TRBV12-2 - TGTGCAAGTCGCTTAGGGTACAGCAATCAGCCCCAGCATTTT CASRLGYSNQPQHF
TRBJ1-2 - TRBV3-1 - TGTGCCAGCAGCCAGGGCTCTTGGACAGCTAACTATGGCTACACCTTC CASSQGSWTANYGYTF
TRBJ2-7 - TRBV29-1 many TGCAGCGTTCTGGGGGACACCTCCTCCTACGAGCAGTACTTC CSVLGDTSSYEQYF
TRBJ1-1 - TRBV19 few TGTGCCAGTAGTATAAACGGCATAACTGAAGCTTTCTTT CASSINGITEAFF
TRBJ1-4 TRBD1 TRBV4-3 - TGCGCCAGCAGCCAAATAGGACAGGGTAAAGAAAAACTGTTTTTT CASSQIGQGKEKLFF
TRBJ2-3 - TRBV21-1 - TGTGCCAGCAGCAATTTGCCCAGGGGATCCAGCACAGATACGCAGTATTTT CASSNLPRGSSTDTQYF
TRBJ2-1 - TRBV29-1 few TGCAGCGTTGATAAGGAGACGGTGGCCGGGGAGCAGTTCTTC CSVDKETVAGEQFF
TRBJ1-2 - TRBV7-2 - TGTGCCAGCAGCTCCGGGAGGGTAATACTCTCCTATGGCTACACCTTC CASSSGRVILSYGYTF
TRBJ2-3 - TRBV6-2/TRBV6-3 - TGTGCCAGCAGTTACGACGGGGAACGCACAGATACGCAGTATTTT CASSYDGERTDTQYF
TRBJ2-5 - TRBV7-8 - TGTGCCAGCGGAAACGGGGGACCCCAAGAGACCCAGTACTTC CASGNGGPQETQYF
TRBJ2-3 - TRBV11-2 many TGTGCCAGCAGCTTAGTCCACCCTCCGAGGGGGAAATCTGATACGCAGTATTTT CASSLVHPPRGKSDTQYF
TRBJ2-6 - TRBV5-4 - TGTGCCAGCAGCTTGTCAGGTTCCATTCGGTCTGGGGCCAACGTCCTGACTTTC CASSLSGSIRSGANVLTF
TRBJ1-2 - TRBV10-3 few TGTGCCATCAGCCCGATACCTCAGGGAGGCTACACCTTC CAISPIPQGGYTF
TRBJ1-6 - TRBV5-6 few TGTGCCAGCAGCTTGAGGTGGGAGAATTCACCCCTCCACTTT CASSLRWENSPLHF
TRBJ2-1 - TRBV24-1 - TGTGCCACCAGCCAATATAGAGACAGGCCGGCTTTCAATGAGCAGTTCTTC CATSQYRDRPAFNEQFF
TRBJ1-1 - TRBV9 many TGTGCCAGCAGCCCCCGGTCGGCCAGGCTTGAAGCTTTCTTT CASSPRSARLEAFF
TRBJ2-3 TRBD2 TRBV4-3 - TGCGCCAGCAGTCAGTCTAGCGGGGGCGGGGATACGCAGTATTTT CASSQSSGGGDTQYF
TRBJ2-7 - TRBV21-1 - TGTGCCAGCAGCAAAGAAATGCACCCAAGCTCCTACGAGCAGTACTTC CASSKEMHPSSYEQYF
TRBJ1-2 - TRBV4-3 - TGCGCCAGCAGCCAAGAGGGGGTCTATGGCTACACCTTC CASSQEGVYGYTF
TRBJ2-1 - TRBV3-1 many TGTGCCAGCAGCCAAGCCTCAGCCAATGAGCAGTTCTTC CASSQASANEQFF